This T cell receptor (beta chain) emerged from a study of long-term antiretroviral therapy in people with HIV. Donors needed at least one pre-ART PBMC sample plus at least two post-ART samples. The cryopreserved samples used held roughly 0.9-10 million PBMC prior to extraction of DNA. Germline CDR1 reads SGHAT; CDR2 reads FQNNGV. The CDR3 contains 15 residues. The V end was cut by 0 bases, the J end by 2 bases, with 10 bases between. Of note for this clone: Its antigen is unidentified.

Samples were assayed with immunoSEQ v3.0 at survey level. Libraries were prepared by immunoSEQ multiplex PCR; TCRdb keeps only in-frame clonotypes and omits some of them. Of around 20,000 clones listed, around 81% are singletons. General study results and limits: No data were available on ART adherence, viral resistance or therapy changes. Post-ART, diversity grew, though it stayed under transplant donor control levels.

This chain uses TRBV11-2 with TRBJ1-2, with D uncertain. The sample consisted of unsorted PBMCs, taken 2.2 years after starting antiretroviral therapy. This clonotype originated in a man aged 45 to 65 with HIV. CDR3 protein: CASSLEGYPNYGYTF. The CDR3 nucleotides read TGTGCCAGCAGCTTAGAAGGTTACCCCAACTATGGCTACACCTTC.